Shown below are 18 T cell receptor beta chains from a single sample sequenced in a study of T cell changes during pregnancy in multiple sclerosis. Assay: immunoSEQ multiplex PCR; the TCRdb copy retains only in-frame clones and omits some. The sample lists about 20,000 clones, 75% to 90% occurring once. This specimen was CD8+ T cells from peripheral blood mononuclear cells, taken in the third trimester of pregnancy. The receptors originated from a female donor in good health, enrolled as a control in a pregnancy study.

CDR3 protein: CASSPGQGAGYEQYF. The CDR3 DNA reads TGTGCCAGTAGTCCCGGACAGGGGGCAGGCTACGAGCAGTACTTC. J is TRBJ2-7 and V is TRBV19, with 11 bases matching TRBD1. V lost 5 bases, J lost 3 bases, and 6 bases stayed unmatched. Germline V gives CDR1 LNHDA, CDR2 SQIVND (reference sequence). The CDR3 totals 15 residues.

The chain has TRBV7-9 and TRBJ1-2, with a tentative D call TRBD1 (5 bases). Germline V gene data show CDR1 as SEHNR and CDR2 as FQNEAQ (reference sequence). The CDR3 sequence is 15 residues long. V was pared by 4 bases and J by 0 bases, with 12 bases between. The CDR3 DNA is TGTGCCAGCAGCTCCGGACACCCCGCTAACTATGGCTACACCTTC. Translated: CASSSGHPANYGYTF. The full variable domain, completed using reference TRBV7-9 and TRBJ1-2, is DTGVSQNPRHKITKRGQNVTFRCDPISEHNRLYWYRQTLGQGPEFLTYFQNEAQLEKSRLLSDRFSAERPKGSFSTLEIQRTEQGDSAMYLCASSSGHPANYGYTFGSGTRLTVV.

As for this clone: Other DNA sequences in the sample encode the same CDR3. CDR3 region: CATLLARGDGYTF. Written as DNA, the CDR3 is TGTGCCACCCTGTTGGCCAGGGGGGATGGCTACACCTTC. The rearrangement links TRBV13 to TRBJ1-2, with 7 positions matching TRBD1. From germline, CDR1 is PRHDT and CDR2 FYEKMQ (reference sequence). Trimming took 10 bases from V and 6 from J; bases not matched to a gene: 11. The length of the CDR3 is 13 residues.

This rearrangement joins TRBV9 to TRBJ2-7, with 8 bases fitting TRBD2. V lost 4 bases and J lost 4; bases outside the gene matches: 7. CDR1 SGDLS and CDR2 YYNGEE come from the germline V gene. The length of the CDR3 is 14 residues. The CDR3 sequence: CASSPGLAGYEQYF. CDR3 nucleotides: TGTGCCAGCAGCCCTGGACTAGCCGGATACGAGCAGTACTTC.

V gene TRBV4-1 combines with J gene TRBJ1-3, with D unresolved. This CDR3 contains 14 residues. Germline V gives CDR1 MGHRA, CDR2 YSYEKL. V lost 0 bases to trimming and J lost 4 bases, with 7 bases between them. In DNA form, the CDR3 reads TGCGCCAGCAGCCAAGATGGAGGGGGAAACACCATATATTTT. Residues: CASSQDGGGNTIYF.

This clone was seen more than once but under ten times. This sequence joins TRBV28 and TRBJ2-3; 10 bases are shared with TRBD2. After removal of 5 bases from V and 2 bases from J, the junction contained 13 bases not matched to a gene. CDR3 length equals 18 residues. In germline, CDR1 is MDHEN, CDR2 SYDVKM. This CDR3 is CASSPTLLAGVDTDTQYF. The CDR3 region has the DNA TGTGCCAGCAGTCCTACCCTTCTAGCGGGAGTGGACACAGATACGCAGTATTTT.

This clone was counted a few times. V and J are TRBV7-7 and TRBJ2-5, with a possible D match to TRBD2 (6 bases). CDR3 size: 16 residues. The germline CDR1 and CDR2 sequences are SSHAT and FNYEAQ (reference sequence). V lost 4 bases to trimming and J lost 2 bases, with 17 bases between them. The CDR3 sequence is CASSSLFAEGQETQYF. Written as DNA, the CDR3 is TGTGCCAGCAGCTCCCTCTTCGCGGAGGGACAAGAGACCCAGTACTTC.

V usage is TRBV9 and J usage is TRBJ2-5, with 11 bases fitting TRBD2. Germline trimming cut 4 bases from V and 5 bases from J; bases unmatched to any gene: 16. Germline CDR1 SGDLS, CDR2 YYNGEE. The CDR3 extends over 18 amino acids. CDR3: CASSSTPGLADRRETQYF. The CDR3 nucleotides read TGTGCCAGCAGCTCAACCCCGGGACTAGCGGACCGCAGGGAGACCCAGTACTTC.

The chain has TRBV9 and TRBJ1-2; 7 bases line up with TRBD1. CDR3 length equals 15 residues. The J segment lost 4 bases and the V segment lost 3 bases, leaving 9 bases of the junction unmatched. From germline, CDR1 is SGDLS and CDR2 YYNGEE. The CDR3 nucleotides read TGTGCCAGCAGCGCGTCGGACAGGCAACGCTATGGCTACACCTTC. Its translation is CASSASDRQRYGYTF.

J is TRBJ1-3 and V is TRBV11-2, with a weak D call TRBD1 (6 bases). This CDR3 contains 14 residues. The germline V gene has CDR1 SGHAT and CDR2 FQNNGV. Deletions cut 6 bases from V and 4 bases from J, with 13 bases between. The CDR3 coding sequence is TGTGCCAGCAGAGGGGGGGGTACAGGAAACACCATATATTTT. Protein product: CASRGGGTGNTIYF.

In nucleotides, the CDR3 is TGCGCCAGCAGCTGGGGGACTAGCGGTACACAAGAGACCCAGTACTTC. Its translation is CASSWGTSGTQETQYF. V is TRBV5-1 and J is TRBJ2-5; 11 bases agree with TRBD2. The CDR3 has 16 amino acids. The J segment lost 2 bases and the V segment lost 3 bases, leaving 6 bases of the junction unmatched. In germline, CDR1 is SGHRS, CDR2 YFSETQ. Supplemented by reference TRBV5-1 and TRBJ2-5, the full variable domain reads KAGVTQTPRYLIKTRGQQVTLSCSPISGHRSVSWYQQTPGQGLQFLFEYFSETQRNKGNFPGRFSGRQFSNSRSEMNVSTLELGDSALYLCASSWGTSGTQETQYFGPGTRLLVL.

The CDR3 loop reads CASSFPGTGGTDTQYF. The CDR3 DNA is TGTGCCAGCAGCTTCCCCGGGACAGGGGGCACAGATACGCAGTATTTT. The rearrangement links TRBV7-6 to TRBJ2-3, with TRBD1 matching 10 bases. V shed 3 bases, J shed 1 base, and the junction held 4 bases outside the gene matches. Germline assignment: CDR1 SGHVS and CDR2 FNYEAQ. This CDR3 has 16 amino acids.

This rearrangement joins TRBV2 to TRBJ2-3, with a tentative D call TRBD1 (6 bases). V gave up 6 bases and J gave up 5 bases, with 21 bases separating them. The CDR3 covers 16 residues. Germline loops: CDR1 SNHLY, CDR2 FYNNEI. The CDR3 region is CASREFPDSLLDTQYF. CDR3 nucleotides: TGTGCCAGCAGGGAGTTCCCGGACAGTCTATTAGATACGCAGTATTTT.

The J gene is TRBJ1-3, the V gene TRBV29-1; possible D gene TRBD1, 6 bases. Germline loops: CDR1 SQVTM, CDR2 ANQGSEA. The V gene lost 4 bases and the J gene lost 14 bases, with 15 bases spanning the gap. The CDR3 covers 11 residues. CDR3 in DNA: TGCAGCGTTGGAAACGACAGGATCCTATATTTT. Its protein is CSVGNDRILYF.

This CDR3 reads CASSLQQGFSGELFF. DNA of the CDR3: TGTGCCAGCAGCTTACAACAGGGGTTCTCCGGGGAGCTGTTTTTT. This sequence joins TRBV11-3 and TRBJ2-2; 7 bases align to TRBD1. V shed 2 bases, J shed 6 bases, and the junction held 6 bases outside the gene matches. Germline CDR1 reads SGHNT; CDR2 reads YENEEA. The CDR3 totals 15 residues.

V and J are TRBV4-3 and TRBJ2-3; 10 bases fit TRBD2. There are 17 residues in the CDR3. V trimming: 0 bases; J trimming: 3 bases; junction bases outside the gene matches: 6. Germline V gene data show CDR1 as LGHNA and CDR2 as YSLEER. CDR3 in DNA: TGCGCCAGCAGCCAAGATTCGAGCGGGAGGGTAACAGATACGCAGTATTTT. Amino acid sequence: CASSQDSSGRVTDTQYF.

This chain connects TRBV28 to TRBJ1-5, with D unresolved. Germline V CDR1 and CDR2: MDHEN, SYDVKM. This CDR3 contains 12 residues. Deletions cut 5 bases from V and 7 bases from J, with 9 bases between. The chain's CDR3 is CASSPPGQPQHF. In nucleotides, the CDR3 is TGTGCCAGCAGTCCTCCCGGGCAGCCCCAGCATTTT.

V and J are TRBV28 and TRBJ1-6, with 9 nucleotides matching TRBD1. The germline V gene has CDR1 MDHEN and CDR2 SYDVKM. V was clipped by 5 bases and J by 2 bases; unmatched bases: 4. The CDR3 has 16 residues. CDR3 sequence (DNA): TGTGCCAGCAGTCCGGGACAGGGAACCTATAATTCACCCCTCCACTTT. Protein: CASSPGQGTYNSPLHF.